These T cell receptor beta chains were read from a single sample in a study of OX40 agonist ivuxolimab in advanced cancers. TCRdb keeps only in-frame clones here, not all; method: immunoSEQ multiplex PCR. The repertoire holds about 47,000 clones, with roughly 84% as singletons. The input for sequencing was CD4+ or CD8+ T cells sorted from blood, taken in a trial of the OX40 agonist ivuxolimab. The origin of the receptors is an adult with an advanced solid tumor such as melanoma, head and neck, liver or kidney cancer. Both conserved end residues are part of each CDR3.

TRBV11-2	TRBJ1-2	CASSPGTGGANGYTF
TRBV6-5	TRBJ2-7	CASTPGGRPYEQYF
TRBV9	TRBJ2-1	CASSVVSSEQFF
TRBV28	TRBJ2-2	CASRWDRGGTGELFF
TRBV28	TRBJ2-2	CASSSMGLPNTGELFF
TRBV29-1	TRBJ1-2	CSVEGDSFYGYTF
TRBV11-2	TRBJ2-7	CASSLGLTYEQYF
TRBV27	TRBJ1-2	CASRFGGGVALGYTF
TRBV27	TRBJ1-2	CASSPRAGGAHYGYTF
TRBV27	TRBJ2-1	CASSFSGTGNEQFF
TRBV2	TRBJ1-1	CASTGGTEAFF
TRBV4-1	TRBJ2-1	CASSQVGAIEQFF
TRBV4-1	TRBJ1-5	CASSQGRASNQPQHF
TRBV7-9	TRBJ2-2	CASSISGGTNTGELFF